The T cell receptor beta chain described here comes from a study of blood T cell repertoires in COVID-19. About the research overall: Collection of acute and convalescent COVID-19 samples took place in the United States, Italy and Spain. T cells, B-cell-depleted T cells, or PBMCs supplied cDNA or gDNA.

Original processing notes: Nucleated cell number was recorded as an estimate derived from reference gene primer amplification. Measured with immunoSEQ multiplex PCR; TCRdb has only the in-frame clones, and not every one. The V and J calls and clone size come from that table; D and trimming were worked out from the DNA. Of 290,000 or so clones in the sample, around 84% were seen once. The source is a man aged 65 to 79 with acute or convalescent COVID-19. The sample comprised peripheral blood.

The CDR3 protein is CAWRQGPDRGNSPLHF. The DNA for the CDR3 is TGTGCCTGGAGACAAGGCCCCGACAGGGGGAATTCACCCCTCCACTTT. This chain joins TRBV30 and TRBJ1-6, with 9 nucleotides matching TRBD1. The CDR3 has 16 residues. V shed 3 bases, J shed 7 bases, and the junction held 10 bases outside the gene matches. Germline CDR1 and CDR2: GTSNPN and SVGIG (reference sequence).